This TCR beta chain was sequenced in a study of Graves' ophthalmopathy and Graves' hyperthyroidism. Study-wide results and limits: Forecasting of ophthalmopathy progression by the model achieved roughly 69% sensitivity and roughly 72% specificity. Detected in blood as well were most expanded thyroid clonotypes with frequency above 0.001.

There are 12 residues in the CDR3. The V and J ends lost 3 bases and 8 bases respectively, with 13 bases between them. CDR1 and CDR2 from the germline V gene are DFQATT and SNEGSKA (reference sequence). This clonotype was recorded at least ten times. Its target is not known. Using RNA transcripts, the TCR beta CDR3 regions were amplified. Second-round multiplex PCR came after first-round RT-PCR with HTBI primers. TCRdb processed the multiplex PCR reads anew with MiXCR; each CDR3 protein has one entry. The sample contains around 1,000,000 distinct CDR3 sequences, about 35% of which appear only once. The material sequenced was peripheral blood or thyroid tissue (not recorded which). The chain recombines TRBV20-1 with TRBJ1-2; D not certain. The source of this sequence is an adult man with Graves' hyperthyroidism. The CDR3 DNA follows: TGCAGTGCTAGGGTTCAGGCCTCGGGCTACACCTTC. Protein: CSARVQASGYTF.